A single sample gave rise to the 31 T cell receptor beta chains below, sequenced in a study of regulatory T cells in long-lasting Graves disease. Time point specified: persistent/refractory GD, antithyroid drugs over 5 years with positive TRAb. Preparation of the TCR library used RNA extracted from PBMCs. Combining iRepertoire HTBI primers with Arm-PCR of CDR3 regions, the authors built TCR beta libraries. TCRdb passed the multiplex PCR reads through MiXCR, listing each CDR3 protein once. This table holds 400,000 to 500,000 distinct CDR3 sequences, about 22% found once. The input for sequencing was peripheral blood mononuclear cells (PBMCs), taken when the disease was refractory, from a patient treated with antithyroid drugs. These TCRs come from a female donor with Graves disease.

The J gene is TRBJ1-4, the V gene TRBV28, with D possibly TRBD1 on 5 matching bases. V lost 5 bases and J lost 0, with 10 bases in between. Germline CDR1 MDHEN, CDR2 SYDVKM. CDR3 length: 15 residues. CDR3 amino acids: CASSPSGTTNEKLFF. The CDR3 DNA sequence: TGTGCCAGCAGTCCCTCAGGGACAACTAATGAAAAACTGTTTTTT.

This clonotype has a handful of counts. The chain uses TRBV28 and TRBJ2-2; 8 positions agree with TRBD1. This CDR3 region has 16 residues. CDR1 MDHEN and CDR2 SYDVKM come from the germline V gene. J was trimmed by 3 bases and V by 5 bases; bases with no gene match: 8. CDR3 nucleotides: TGTGCCAGCAGTCATACAGGGGGAGCCGACACCGGGGAGCTGTTTTTT. Its protein product is CASSHTGGADTGELFF.

Of note for this clonotype: Possible read error: a much larger clone is one base away. The gene calls are TRBV7-9 and TRBJ1-5; a possible D gene is TRBD1 (5 bases). From germline, CDR1 is SEHNR and CDR2 FQNEAQ (reference sequence). The CDR3 has 15 amino acids. CDR3 loop: CAGSLQAGSNQPQHF. The DNA of the CDR3 is TGTGCCGGCAGCTTACAGGCTGGGAGCAATCAGCCCCAGCATTTT.

The chain links TRBV20-1 to TRBJ2-7; the match to TRBD2 covers 7 bases. Germline lookup yields CDR1 DFQATT and CDR2 SNEGSKA (reference sequence). The CDR3 runs to 17 residues. Germline trimming cut 6 bases from V and 0 bases from J; bases unmatched to any gene: 17. Here the CDR3 DNA reads TGCAGTGCCACCCGGACTAGGGCCTTTCTCGGCTCCTACGAGCAGTACTTC. Its protein is CSATRTRAFLGSYEQYF.

This clonotype was detected ten times or more. The rearrangement uses TRBV28 and TRBJ2-7; 10 bases map to TRBD2. J lost 3 bases, V lost 5 bases, and 4 bases had no gene match. This CDR3 has 14 amino acids. The V gene's germline CDR1 is MDHEN and CDR2 SYDVKM. CDR3 in amino acids: CASSNSGRFYEQYF. The CDR3 bases are TGTGCCAGCAGTAATAGCGGGAGGTTCTACGAGCAGTACTTC. The complete variable domain, with remaining parts taken from reference TRBV28 and TRBJ2-7, reads DVKVTQSSRYLVKRTGEKVFLECVQDMDHENMFWYRQDPGLGLRLIYFSYDVKMKEKGDIPEGYSVSREKKERFSLILESASTNQTSMYLCASSNSGRFYEQYFGPGTRLTVT.

The sample holds many counts of this clonotype. The chain employs TRBV12-3 or TRBV12-4 and TRBJ1-2; D gene ambiguous. The CDR3 has 13 residues. Trimming shortened V by 3 bases and J by 8 bases, and 13 bases separated the two germline ends. The CDR3 sequence is CASSFEAFGGYTF. As DNA, the CDR3 is TGTGCCAGCAGTTTTGAGGCCTTTGGCGGCTACACCTTC.

The table lists this clonotype with a count of one. At one of its ends the junction is not consistent with the germline gene, which may arise from a read error. The V gene is TRBV7-9, the J gene TRBJ1-2, with D unresolved. Looked up from germline, CDR1 is SEHNR and CDR2 is FQNEAQ (reference sequence). CDR3 length equals 12 residues. Written as DNA, the CDR3 is TGTGCCGGCAGCTTAGAAAATTCTGGCTACACCTTC. Its translation is CAGSLENSGYTF.

Regarding this clonotype: The CDR3 does not end in the conserved phenylalanine or tryptophan, so this is likely a read error. This CDR3 reads CSVRGTQEAFL. DNA for the CDR3: TGCAGCGTCCGCGGGACCCAAGAAGCTTTCCTT. The gene calls are TRBV29-1 and TRBJ1-1; possible D gene TRBD1, 5 bases. CDR3 length: 11 amino acids. V was shortened by 6 bases and J by 8 bases, with 13 bases between the two germline ends. CDR1 and CDR2 (germline): SQVTM, ANQGSEA.

This clonotype was recorded at least ten times. The chain carries TRBV28 and TRBJ2-7, with D perhaps matching TRBD1 (7 bases). CDR1 and CDR2 from the germline V gene are MDHEN and SYDVKM. The CDR3 totals 15 residues. Between the trimmed V and J ends, which lost 7 bases and 2 bases, there was a span of 18 bases. CDR3 sequence (DNA): TGTGCCAGCAACTACGACAGGGAGGCGGCCTACGAGCAGTACTTC. It specifies CASNYDREAAYEQYF.

The V and J genes are TRBV19 and TRBJ1-1, with D perhaps matching TRBD1 (5 bases). This CDR3 has 16 amino acids. Germline CDR1 and CDR2: LNHDA and SQIVND (reference sequence). Trimming stripped 3 bases from V and 0 bases from J, with 14 bases between. CDR3 nucleotides: TGTGCCAGTAGTATCGACAGCGACCCGTTGAACACTGAAGCTTTCTTT. Translated, it gives CASSIDSDPLNTEAFF.

V gene TRBV4-3 combines with J gene TRBJ2-7; D is perhaps TRBD2 (5 bases). Germline V gene data show CDR1 as LGHNA and CDR2 as YSLEER. V was trimmed by 4 bases and J by 5 bases, leaving 12 bases between them. This CDR3 comprises 13 residues. Here the CDR3 DNA reads TGCGCCAGCAGCCCCCGGTCCGGGGACGAGCAGTACTTC. Its translation is CASSPRSGDEQYF.

This clonotype was counted between two and nine times. Written as DNA, the CDR3 is TGCAGTGCTCAAGACAGACTGAACACTGAAGCTTTCTTT. It is translated as CSAQDRLNTEAFF. This chain links TRBV20-1 with TRBJ1-1, with D tentatively TRBD1 (5 bases). The V gene lost 5 bases and the J gene lost 0 bases, with 10 bases spanning the gap. Germline V gene lookup returns CDR1 DFQATT and CDR2 SNEGSKA (reference sequence). The CDR3 has 13 residues.

The table lists this clonotype with many counts. The V call is TRBV29-1, the J call TRBJ1-2; D possibly corresponds to TRBD1 (6 bases). Germline CDR1 reads SQVTM; CDR2 reads ANQGSEA. V lost 7 bases and J 2 bases, leaving 14 bases between the germline ends. The CDR3 runs 13 residues. This CDR3 reads CSANLDSNYGYTF. In nucleotides, the CDR3 is TGCAGCGCTAACCTGGACAGCAACTATGGCTACACCTTC.

The CDR3 loop is CASRWGQGKETQYF. DNA for the CDR3: TGCGCCAGCAGGTGGGGACAGGGTAAAGAGACCCAGTACTTC. The rearrangement joins TRBV5-1 to TRBJ2-5, with 9 bases matching TRBD1. This CDR3 is built from 14 residues. Looked up from germline, CDR1 is SGHRS and CDR2 is YFSETQ. The V gene end was trimmed by 5 bases and the J gene end by 3 bases; junction bases not matched to a gene: 5. The variable domain in full, completed from reference TRBV5-1 and TRBJ2-5, reads KAGVTQTPRYLIKTRGQQVTLSCSPISGHRSVSWYQQTPGQGLQFLFEYFSETQRNKGNFPGRFSGRQFSNSRSEMNVSTLELGDSALYLCASRWGQGKETQYFGPGTRLLVL.

This clonotype was picked up many times. The chain uses TRBV20-1 and TRBJ2-7; TRBD1 matches 8 bases. The ends lost 1 base at V and 6 bases at J; junction bases unmatched: 11. CDR1 is DFQATT, CDR2 SNEGSKA, per germline (reference sequence). The CDR3 is 15 amino acids. CDR3 nucleotide sequence: TGCAGTGCTAGAGGGCGACAGGGGAAGCCAGGCGAGCAGTACTTC. This codes for CSARGRQGKPGEQYF.

The chain employs TRBV20-1 and TRBJ2-7; 8 positions match TRBD1. The J segment lost 2 bases and the V segment lost 5 bases, leaving 8 bases of the junction unmatched. This CDR3 is built from 14 residues. Germline loops: CDR1 DFQATT, CDR2 SNEGSKA (reference sequence). The CDR3 region has the DNA TGCAGTGCTGCGACAGGGGACGGAACCTACGAGCAGTACTTC. This gives the protein CSAATGDGTYEQYF.

This clonotype has at least ten counts. V gene TRBV28 combines with J gene TRBJ1-6, with a possible D match to TRBD1 (5 bases). V was trimmed by 8 bases and J by 8 bases, leaving 13 bases between them. Per the germline V gene, CDR1 is MDHEN and CDR2 is SYDVKM. The CDR3 extends over 13 amino acids. CDR3 sequence: CASCRQTYSPLHF. CDR3 DNA sequence: TGTGCCAGCTGTAGACAGACCTATTCACCCCTCCACTTT.

This clonotype was seen many times. The rearrangement joins TRBV28 to TRBJ2-2, with D unclear. The V gene lost 5 bases and the J gene lost 5 bases, with 12 bases spanning the gap. In germline, CDR1 is MDHEN, CDR2 SYDVKM. The CDR3 runs 14 residues. The CDR3 sequence is CASSGWDRTGELFF. The DNA for the CDR3 is TGTGCCAGCAGTGGGTGGGATAGGACCGGGGAGCTGTTTTTT.

The table lists this clonotype with many counts. CDR3 bases: TGTGCCAGCAGTTTTCAGGGTGGCTCCTACGAGCAGTACTTC. This sequence encodes CASSFQGGSYEQYF. The rearrangement joins TRBV28 to TRBJ2-7, with a tentative D call TRBD1 (5 bases). The CDR3 extends over 14 amino acids. Trimming stripped 3 bases from V and 0 bases from J, with 9 bases between. In germline, CDR1 is MDHEN, CDR2 SYDVKM.

Of note for this clonotype: A single base separates this from a much larger clone, so it may be a read error. The CDR3 sequence is CASSQDRMDQYF. The CDR3 nucleotides read TGTGCCAGCAGCCAGGACAGGATGGACCAGTACTTC. J is TRBJ2-5 and V is TRBV7-2, with 7 bases identical to TRBD1. Germline-derived CDR1 and CDR2 are SGHTA and FQGNSA. Trimming removed 5 bases from V and 10 bases from J; junction bases left unmatched: 7. This CDR3 has 12 amino acids.

This clonotype was counted ten times or more. The chain couples TRBV11-2 to TRBJ1-6, with D uncertain. Deletions cut 0 bases from V and 11 bases from J, with 5 bases between. The germline V gene encodes CDR1 SGHAT and CDR2 FQNNGV. The CDR3 covers 12 residues. CDR3 in amino acids: CASSLEWAPLHF. CDR3 in DNA: TGTGCCAGCAGCTTAGAATGGGCACCCCTCCACTTT.

This clonotype was found many times. V usage is TRBV6-1 and J usage is TRBJ1-1; no clear D. The CDR3 extends over 14 amino acids. Trimming left V 6 bases short and J 3 bases short, with 14 bases between. Germline loops: CDR1 MNHNS, CDR2 SASEGT. The CDR3 sequence: CASSDRSKDTEAFF. CDR3 coding DNA: TGTGCCAGCAGCGACCGATCTAAGGACACTGAAGCTTTCTTT.

This clonotype was counted only a few times. The CDR3: CASSYSGSFYYGYTF. In DNA form, the CDR3 reads TGTGCCAGCAGTTACTCGGGCAGTTTTTACTATGGCTACACCTTC. The V call is TRBV6-6, the J call TRBJ1-2, with unresolved D. The V gene lost 0 bases and the J gene lost 3 bases, with 11 bases spanning the gap. The V gene's germline CDR1 is MNHNY and CDR2 SVGAGI (reference sequence). The CDR3 totals 15 residues.

This clonotype was observed a few times. The V and J genes are TRBV10-1 and TRBJ1-6; D might be TRBD1 (5 bases). This CDR3 contains 15 residues. The ends were cut back, 2 bases at V and 10 bases at J, with 15 bases in the middle. The germline V gene encodes CDR1 WNHNN and CDR2 SYGVQD (reference sequence). CDR3 nucleotide sequence: TGCGCCAGCAGTGAGGGGACCGCCGTGGGCTCACCCCTCCACTTT. Translating it yields CASSEGTAVGSPLHF.

This clonotype showed up many times. The chain links TRBV7-8 to TRBJ1-5; 9 positions agree with TRBD1. Germline CDR1 is SGHVS and CDR2 is FQNEAQ. With V trimmed by 0 bases and J by 3 bases, 6 bases remained unmatched. The CDR3 is 17 residues long. As DNA, the CDR3 is TGTGCCAGCAGCTTAGCCCAGACAGGGGGAAACAATCAGCCCCAGCATTTT. Protein product: CASSLAQTGGNNQPQHF.

This clonotype was counted many times. The chain couples TRBV30 to TRBJ2-7; D perhaps matches TRBD2 (5 bases). The CDR3 has 12 amino acids. From germline, CDR1 is GTSNPN and CDR2 SVGIG (reference sequence). Trimming left V 3 bases short and J 4 bases short, with 10 bases between. This CDR3 reads CAWSGVGYEQYF. The CDR3, as DNA: TGTGCCTGGAGCGGGGTCGGATACGAGCAGTACTTC.

With respect to this clonotype: A much bigger clone sits one base away, suggesting this may be a read error. The chain carries TRBV12-3 or TRBV12-4 and TRBJ2-5, with D uncertain. The CDR3 extends over 14 amino acids. CDR3 protein: CAGSFPGLIETQYF. The DNA for the CDR3 is TGTGCCGGCAGTTTCCCGGGTCTAATAGAGACCCAGTACTTC.

This clonotype was recorded many times. The chain couples TRBV10-3 to TRBJ2-7, with 8 bases fitting TRBD2. CDR3 length equals 15 residues. CDR1 and CDR2 from the germline V gene are ENHRY and SYGVKD. V gave up 4 bases and J gave up 4 bases; unmatched junction bases: 9. CDR3 bases: TGTGCCATCAGTGGTCCCGGGACTAGTTCTTACGAGCAGTACTTC. This codes for CAISGPGTSSYEQYF.

The V gene is TRBV7-2, the J gene TRBJ1-6, with 7 bases aligning to TRBD1. V lost 5 bases and J lost 10; bases outside the gene matches: 8. The germline V gene has CDR1 SGHTA and CDR2 FQGNSA. The CDR3 has 14 amino acids. CDR3 loop: CASSESRGESPLHF. CDR3 DNA: TGTGCCAGCAGCGAGAGCAGGGGGGAATCACCCCTCCACTTT.

The chain recombines TRBV5-5 with TRBJ2-7; D perhaps matches TRBD2 (5 bases). V was trimmed by 4 bases and J by 3 bases, leaving 20 bases between them. In germline, CDR1 is SGHKS, CDR2 YYEKEE (reference sequence). This CDR3 contains 16 residues. CDR3 region: CASSPLSPNDYYEQYF. CDR3 sequence (DNA): TGTGCCAGCAGCCCCCTGAGCCCCAACGACTACTACGAGCAGTACTTC.

This clonotype was detected many times. The chain combines TRBV12-3 or TRBV12-4 with TRBJ1-2; possibly TRBD1 for D (5 bases). The V and J ends lost 2 bases and 1 base respectively, with 8 bases between them. The CDR3 consists of 14 residues. The CDR3 region is CASSLRQINYGYTF. As DNA, the CDR3 is TGTGCCAGCAGTTTAAGACAGATTAACTATGGCTACACCTTC.